This T cell receptor (beta chain) was sequenced during a study of Ad26.COV2.S vaccination and SARS-CoV-2 variants. About the research overall: The trial was COV1001 and the donor's arm was Ad26.COV2.S. Findings and caveats of the study: Spike-specific TCR breadth was greater in vaccine than placebo recipients. Substantial post-vaccination breadth of spike-specific CD8+ and CD4+ T cell responses was reported.

Sequencing was performed with immunoSEQ multiplex PCR; in TCRdb, only in-frame clones are kept and a portion is missing. Here the sample spans hundreds of thousands of clones, around 87% being singletons. Stated treatment: around 19 received Ad26.COV2.S at low or high dose, single or two shots; roughly 5 received placebo; per-sample allocation not given. At day 63 after the first vaccine or placebo injection, samples were drawn. Based in Boston, the donor was an adult of 18-55 years. Germline CDR1 is SGHDT and CDR2 is YYEEEE. V lost 3 bases to trimming and J lost 3 bases, with 15 bases between them. This CDR3 spans 16 amino acids. A word on this clone: Its matching antigen is unknown.

This specimen was peripheral blood, taken in a trial of Ad26.COV2.S vaccine versus placebo. V gene TRBV5-6 combines with J gene TRBJ2-2; D is tentatively TRBD1 or TRBD2 (5 bases each). This TCR came from a person aged 18-60 years who received the Ad26.COV2.S COVID-19 vaccine or a placebo. The CDR3 nucleotides read TGTGCCAGCAGCTACAATTGGGACCAGTACACCGGGGAGCTGTTTTTT. Protein: CASSYNWDQYTGELFF. The full variable domain, its missing parts supplied by reference TRBV5-6 and TRBJ2-2, is DAGVTQSPTHLIKTRGQQVTLRCSPKSGHDTVSWYQQALGQGPQFIFQYYEEEERQRGNFPDRFSGHQFPNYSSELNVNALLLGDSALYLCASSYNWDQYTGELFFGEGSRLTVL.